This paragraph reports one TCR beta chain. This entry comes from a study of blood T cell repertoires in COVID-19. Study-wide background: T cells, B-cell-depleted T cells, or PBMCs provided the cDNA or gDNA that served as material.

This CDR3 is built from 12 residues. The V gene's germline CDR1 is MRHNA and CDR2 SNTAGT. With 2 bases removed from V and 6 bases from J, the gap between germline ends came to 6 bases. Original processing notes: Quantification of nucleated cells was approximated via reference gene primer amplification. Here immunoSEQ multiplex PCR was the method, and the copy in TCRdb shows in-frame clones only, minus some. V and J calls and clone size are as listed in that table; D and trimming were resolved from the DNA. The sample lists 13,000 or so clones, under 95% occurring once. This clonotype was obtained from a man between 65 and 79 years old with active COVID-19. Source material: peripheral blood. The rearrangement joins TRBV6-4 to TRBJ2-3, with D possibly TRBD2 on 5 matching bases. The CDR3 DNA reads TGTGCCAGCAGTGACCGGGGTGATACGCAGTATTTT. The encoded protein is CASSDRGDTQYF.